The rows below give T cell receptor beta chains drawn from one sample of a study of spatial heterogeneity in lung cancer. TCRdb re-called the 5' RACE reads through MiXCR, storing one row per CDR3 protein. The sample lists roughly 5,200 distinct CDR3 sequences, 8.4% occurring once. The sample in question was lung tumor tissue, obtained at surgery. These receptor sequences come from a male donor with early-stage non-small cell lung cancer. The CDR3 runs from the conserved cysteine through the conserved F or W. D genes are given only for firm matches. Size is stated for part of the rows, as once, few or many counts, or as a class when the clone is expanded.

d_call	v_call	clone_size	j_call	cdr3_nt	cdr3_aa
.	TRBV29-1	.	TRBJ2-4	TGCAGCGTTGAAGAGGCTAGTGTGGGAAAAAACATTCAGTACTTC	CSVEEASVGKNIQYF
.	TRBV7-8	many	TRBJ2-7	TGTGCCAGCAGCTACAGGACAGTCAGCTCCTACGAGCAGTACTTC	CASSYRTVSSYEQYF
TRBD2	TRBV6-1	medium-sized	TRBJ2-3	TGTGCCAGCAGTGAAGCGAGTTGGGTATTAGCGGGAGAAGCAGATACGCAGTATTTT	CASSEASWVLAGEADTQYF
.	TRBV12-5	many	TRBJ2-7	TGTGCTAGTTCCCTGGGGGGAGGAGTAATAGAGCAGTACTTC	CASSLGGGVIEQYF
TRBD1	TRBV27	many	TRBJ2-2	TGTGCCAGCAGTTTATTTTCGTGGACAGGGGGATCCAACACCGGGGAGCTGTTTTTT	CASSLFSWTGGSNTGELFF
.	TRBV28	.	TRBJ1-5	TGTGCCAGCAACAGGGTGGACAATCAGCCCCAGCATTTT	CASNRVDNQPQHF
.	TRBV7-9	medium-sized	TRBJ2-5	TGTGCCAGCAGCCCCTTCAGGGGAGGAGAGACCCAGTACTTC	CASSPFRGGETQYF
.	TRBV6-2/TRBV6-3	many	TRBJ2-5	TGTGCCAGCAGGTGGACGGAGAGGGAGACCCAGTACTTC	CASRWTERETQYF
TRBD2	TRBV6-4	.	TRBJ2-3	TGTGCCAGCAGTGAGCTAGCGGGGGATTTGGATACGCAGTATTTT	CASSELAGDLDTQYF
.	TRBV6-2/TRBV6-3	.	TRBJ2-1	TGTGCCAGCAGTCCTAGTCCCAATGAGCAGTTCTTC	CASSPSPNEQFF
TRBD2	TRBV4-1	many	TRBJ2-7	TGCGCCAGCAGCTCTGAGCGGGGATCCTACGAGCAGTACTTC	CASSSERGSYEQYF
.	TRBV6-5	many	TRBJ1-1	TGTGCCAGCAGTTACATGGCAGGGGTGAACACTGAAGCTTTCTTT	CASSYMAGVNTEAFF
.	TRBV6-2/TRBV6-3	medium-sized	TRBJ2-6	TGTGCCAGCAGCACAGTTCTATCGGGGGCCAACGTCCTGACTTTC	CASSTVLSGANVLTF
.	TRBV7-9	medium-sized	TRBJ1-5	TGTGCCAGCAGCCCTACTACCTCGGGGGATCAGCCCCAGCATTTT	CASSPTTSGDQPQHF
.	TRBV6-6	once	TRBJ1-2	TGTGCCAGCAGCTCTCGAATAGGGTCTGGCTACACCTTC	CASSSRIGSGYTF
TRBD2	TRBV27	many	TRBJ2-7	TGTGCCAGCAGTCCCGGACTAGCGGGAGTCGGGTACTACGAGCAGTACTTC	CASSPGLAGVGYYEQYF
.	TRBV12-3/TRBV12-4	many	TRBJ2-1	TGTGCCACCCAGGGACCAAACTACAATGAGCAGTTCTTC	CATQGPNYNEQFF
.	TRBV29-1	.	TRBJ2-7	TGCAGCGTGAAATGGAACCTCGGGGGCTACGAGCAGTACTTC	CSVKWNLGGYEQYF
TRBD2	TRBV20-1	few	TRBJ2-3	TGCAGTGCTAGTTCGGCTAGCGGGAGTGGAGATACGCAGTATTTT	CSASSASGSGDTQYF
.	TRBV4-2	medium-sized	TRBJ2-3	TGTGCCAGCAGCCAAGAAAGGAGCACAGATACGCAGTATTTT	CASSQERSTDTQYF
TRBD2	TRBV20-1	.	TRBJ2-1	TGCAGTGCTATTACGCCCACGGGAGGCGCTTTTGGTGAGCAGTTCTTC	CSAITPTGGAFGEQFF
.	TRBV6-5	medium-sized	TRBJ2-3	TGTGCCAGCAGTTACGTCCGGGCGAACACAGATACGCAGTATTTT	CASSYVRANTDTQYF
TRBD2	TRBV15	.	TRBJ2-3	TGTGCCACCAGCAAAGACGGGGGGTACACAGATACGCAGTATTTT	CATSKDGGYTDTQYF
.	TRBV6-5	once	TRBJ2-6	TGTGCCAGCAGCCAACAGTCAGGGGCCAACGTCCTGACTTTC	CASSQQSGANVLTF
.	TRBV5-1	many	TRBJ2-5	TGCGCCAGCAGCTTGGGACAGTCACAAGAGACCCAGTACTTC	CASSLGQSQETQYF
.	TRBV27	many	TRBJ1-5	TGTGCCAGCAGTTTGGGCAGGAATCAGCCCCAGCATTTT	CASSLGRNQPQHF
.	TRBV9	.	TRBJ2-4	TGTGCCAGCAGCAATCTAGCCAAAAACATTCAGTACTTC	CASSNLAKNIQYF
.	TRBV7-9	.	TRBJ2-1	TGTGCCAGCAGCTTATTGGGGGGAAGCTCCTACAATGAGCAGTTCTTC	CASSLLGGSSYNEQFF
.	TRBV28	medium-sized	TRBJ1-1	TGTGCCAGCAGAGAAACGGGGAACACTGAAGCTTTCTTT	CASRETGNTEAFF
TRBD1	TRBV11-2	many	TRBJ1-3	TGTGCCAGCAGTTTCCTTTCCGGGACAGAAGGAAACACCATATATTTT	CASSFLSGTEGNTIYF
TRBD1	TRBV29-1	many	TRBJ1-2	TGCAGCGTGGGGACAGGGGTAGTCTATGGCTACACCTTC	CSVGTGVVYGYTF
.	TRBV30	few	TRBJ2-3	TGTGCCTGGAGTGTAATCAGCGGTGCAGATACGCAGTATTTT	CAWSVISGADTQYF
.	TRBV5-1	few	TRBJ2-1	TGCGCCAGCAGCCTGGGATTGTCGTCCGGCAATGAGCAGTTCTTC	CASSLGLSSGNEQFF
TRBD2	TRBV20-1	many	TRBJ2-4	TGCAGTGCTAGAAGACGGACTAGCGTTCTAGCCAAAAACATTCAGTACTTC	CSARRRTSVLAKNIQYF
TRBD2	TRBV5-1	many	TRBJ2-2	TGCGCCAGCAGCTTGGAAGCGGGGGGCAACACCGGGGAGCTGTTTTTT	CASSLEAGGNTGELFF
.	TRBV27	.	TRBJ2-1	TGTGCCAGCAGTCCGGTCGACGACAATGAGCAGTTCTTC	CASSPVDDNEQFF
.	TRBV20-1	many	TRBJ1-4	TGCAGTGCTAGAGATAGGGTATCAGGAGAAAAACTGTTTTTT	CSARDRVSGEKLFF
TRBD1	TRBV10-3	medium-sized	TRBJ1-1	TGTGCCATCAGTCTCACAGGGGAGACTGAAGCTTTCTTT	CAISLTGETEAFF
.	TRBV12-5	.	TRBJ2-1	TGTGCTAGTGGTTTGGAAGAGGGAGCTGAGCAGTTCTTC	CASGLEEGAEQFF
.	TRBV5-1	medium-sized	TRBJ2-5	TGCGCCAGCAGCTCAGGGAGGCAAGAGACCCAGTACTTC	CASSSGRQETQYF
.	TRBV21-1	.	TRBJ1-3	TGTGCCAGCAGCAGAAGACAGGACGAAGATGGAAACACCATATATTTT	CASSRRQDEDGNTIYF
.	TRBV11-2	many	TRBJ1-1	TGTGCCAGCAGCTTATTTGACATGAACACTGAAGCTTTCTTT	CASSLFDMNTEAFF